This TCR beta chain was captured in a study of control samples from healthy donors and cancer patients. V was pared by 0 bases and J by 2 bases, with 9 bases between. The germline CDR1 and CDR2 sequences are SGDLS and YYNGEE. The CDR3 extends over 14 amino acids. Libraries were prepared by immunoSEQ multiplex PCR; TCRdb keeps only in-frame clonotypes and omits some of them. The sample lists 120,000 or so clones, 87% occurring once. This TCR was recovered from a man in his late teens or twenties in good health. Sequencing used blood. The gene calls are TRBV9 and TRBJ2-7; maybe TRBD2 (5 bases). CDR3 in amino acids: CASSVGLAAYEQYF. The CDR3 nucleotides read TGTGCCAGCAGCGTAGGCCTAGCTGCCTACGAGCAGTACTTC.